The 5 T cell receptor beta chains below come from one sample, sequenced in a study of blood T cell repertoires in COVID-19. Clones were read by immunoSEQ multiplex PCR, and TCRdb kept only the in-frame ones, dropping some. Of about 250,000 clones detected, approximately 86% appear once; the ten largest clones hold 0.8%. The sequenced sample consisted of peripheral blood. The receptors shown here come from a young woman with acute or convalescent COVID-19.

This clone was seen only once. The V gene is TRBV27, the J gene TRBJ2-7; 7 positions agree with TRBD1. Germline values: CDR1 MNHEY, CDR2 SMNVEV (reference sequence). The length of the CDR3 is 13 residues. V gave up 8 bases and J gave up 2 bases; unmatched junction bases: 6. CDR3 coding DNA: TGTGCCAGCCATCGACAGGGAGCCTACGAGCAGTACTTC. It is translated as CASHRQGAYEQYF.

This rearrangement joins TRBV19 to TRBJ2-7, with D perhaps matching TRBD1 (6 bases). The CDR3 consists of 13 residues. V lost 5 bases to trimming and J lost 11 bases, with 19 bases between them. The germline V gene encodes CDR1 LNHDA and CDR2 SQIVND (reference sequence). The CDR3 coding sequence is TGTGCCAGTAGTCCATCCACGGCGGCAGGGGAGTACTTC. Translating it yields CASSPSTAAGEYF.

Regarding this clone: One end of the junction fails to match germline, which may point to a read error. The rearrangement links TRBV7-2 to TRBJ2-7; 8 positions match TRBD2. The CDR3 covers 15 residues. CDR1 and CDR2 from the germline V gene are SGHTA and FQGNSA. The DNA of the CDR3 is TGTGCCAGCAGCATCCCAGCGGGAGCCTCCTCCGAGCAGTACTTC. Translated, it gives CASSIPAGASSEQYF.

The chain has TRBV6-5 and TRBJ2-7; 12 nucleotides align to TRBD2. V trimming: 5 bases; J trimming: 3 bases; junction bases outside the gene matches: 2. The germline CDR1 and CDR2 sequences are MNHEY and SVGAGI. CDR3 size: 14 residues. Here the CDR3 reads CASSKTSGSYEQYF. CDR3 in DNA: TGTGCCAGCAGTAAGACTAGCGGGAGCTACGAGCAGTACTTC.

The chain couples TRBV13 to TRBJ2-2, with 10 bases matching TRBD2. The CDR3 is 18 amino acids. Germline trimming cut 0 bases from V and 1 base from J; bases unmatched to any gene: 5. The V gene's germline CDR1 is PRHDT and CDR2 FYEKMQ (reference sequence). This CDR3 is CASSLGLAGAKNTGELFF. The DNA of the CDR3 is TGTGCCAGCAGCTTAGGCCTAGCGGGAGCCAAGAACACCGGGGAGCTGTTTTTT. Based on the CDR3 plus reference TRBV13 and TRBJ2-2, the full variable domain is AAGVIQSPRHLIKEKRETATLKCYPIPRHDTVYWYQQGPGQDPQFLISFYEKMQSDKGSIPDRFSAQQFSDYHSELNMSSLELGDSALYFCASSLGLAGAKNTGELFFGEGSRLTVL.